This T cell receptor beta chain was found in a study of beta chain features in type 1 diabetes. Study-wide points: In type 1 diabetes patients, VDJ junctions had fewer insertions; deletions at these junctions were more frequent. Sequencing the cDNA could make cells with high TCR expression show up more than they should. TCRB CDR3 length was moderately but significantly reduced in all four CD4+ subsets of Type 1 diabetes patients. Patients' naive, central memory and regulatory TCRB repertoires appeared more alike than those of healthy donors.

Concerning this clone itself: Antigen unknown.

Since all of the isolated RNA was reverse transcribed, expressed TCRB transcripts were what got sequenced. This table comes from immunoSEQ multiplex PCR, and its TCRdb copy is limited to in-frame clones, with some not included. Of hundreds of thousands of clones in the sample, under 15% were seen once. There are 16 residues in the CDR3. From germline, CDR1 is KGHSH and CDR2 LQKENI. Trimming stripped 6 bases from V and 3 bases from J, with 19 bases between. The J gene is TRBJ2-3, the V gene TRBV18, with D perhaps assigned TRBD1 or TRBD2 (6 bases each). Sample: naive CD4+ T cells from blood. This TCR came from a man younger than 35 with type 1 diabetes. CDR3: CASSYFAPGATDTQYF. The CDR3 DNA follows: TGTGCCAGCTCCTACTTTGCCCCGGGGGCTACAGATACGCAGTATTTT.